This T cell receptor (beta chain) was sequenced for a study of type 1 regulatory T cells. For the study at large: T-allo10 is an in vitro-generated, Tr1-enriched CD4 T cell product specific for alloantigen.

This clonotype was seen a handful of times. Antigen unknown. Using its own MiXCR run on the reads, TCRdb lists one record per CDR3 protein. The sample carries tens of thousands of distinct CDR3 sequences, roughly 20% recorded once. General observations from the study: Tr1 cells had a more restricted TCR repertoire than non-Tr1 cells.

Sample: cultured type 1 regulatory T (Tr1) cells, either the whole culture or a sorted fraction (not recorded which). The TCR was taken from a human donor in good health.

The CDR3 spells CAISMLAESSYNEQFF. The CDR3, as DNA: TGTGCCATCAGTATGTTAGCGGAGAGCTCCTACAATGAGCAGTTCTTC. The rearrangement links TRBV10-3 to TRBJ2-1, with a tentative D call TRBD2 (6 bases). The V and J ends lost 5 bases and 0 bases respectively, with 14 bases between them. The CDR3 extends over 16 amino acids. Germline V gives CDR1 ENHRY, CDR2 SYGVKD.